This entry lists 7 T cell receptor beta chains sequenced from one sample in a study of regulatory T cells in long-lasting Graves disease. The sample's time point: persistent/refractory GD, antithyroid drugs over 5 years with positive TRAb. There was RNA extracted from PBMCs, and the TCR library was made from it. Libraries of TCR beta came from iRepertoire HTBI primers plus Arm-PCR of CDR3 regions. TCRdb recomputed calls from the multiplex PCR reads with MiXCR, one row per CDR3 protein. The top ten hold around 13% of the sample, which has roughly 500,000 distinct CDR3 sequences, roughly 23% seen once. This material consisted of peripheral blood mononuclear cells (PBMCs), taken when the disease was refractory, from a patient treated with antithyroid drugs. These TCRs come from a female donor with Graves disease.

J is TRBJ2-7 and V is TRBV11-2, with a possible D match to TRBD1 (5 bases). The CDR3 is 15 amino acids. V gave up 0 bases and J gave up 0 bases, with 9 bases separating them. Germline CDR1 is SGHAT and CDR2 is FQNNGV. CDR3 nucleotides: TGTGCCAGCAGCTTAGATCTAAGGGGCTCCTACGAGCAGTACTTC. This codes for CASSLDLRGSYEQYF.

This clonotype was detected ten times or more. J is TRBJ1-1 and V is TRBV28; possibly TRBD1 for D (6 bases). The CDR3 is 15 amino acids. Germline loops: CDR1 MDHEN, CDR2 SYDVKM. V was pared by 1 base and J by 5 bases, with 14 bases between. CDR3 coding DNA: TGTGCCAGCAGTTTATTGGGCAGGGGAAAAACTGAAGCTTTCTTT. It is translated as CASSLLGRGKTEAFF.

The CDR3 sequence is CASSPRSVAWFRTKNIQYF. The DNA for the CDR3 is TGTGCCAGCAGTCCCCGGTCGGTGGCGTGGTTCAGAACCAAAAACATTCAGTACTTC. V gene TRBV28 combines with J gene TRBJ2-4; D is unclear. Germline V CDR1 and CDR2: MDHEN, SYDVKM. Trimming removed 5 bases at V and 2 bases at J, with 25 bases between. The CDR3 is 19 residues long.

This clonotype has a count of ten or more. This chain joins TRBV7-8 and TRBJ2-7; TRBD2 might be the D (6 bases). Trimming took off 5 bases at V and 4 bases at J, with 12 bases between the two ends. CDR1 SGHVS and CDR2 FQNEAQ come from the germline V gene. The CDR3 has 13 amino acids. The DNA for the CDR3 is TGTGCCAGCAGCCGAGGGACTTCATACGAGCAGTACTTC. As protein: CASSRGTSYEQYF.

The genes are TRBV5-1 and TRBJ2-7; D not resolved. Germline CDR1 is SGHRS and CDR2 is YFSETQ. CDR3 length: 13 residues. Trimming left V 4 bases short and J 5 bases short, with 13 bases between. CDR3 sequence: CASSRSLTNEQYF. The CDR3 DNA sequence: TGCGCCAGCAGCCGGAGCCTAACTAACGAGCAGTACTTC.

The chain uses TRBV7-9 and TRBJ2-3; 9 bases line up with TRBD2. Germline assignment: CDR1 SEHNR and CDR2 FQNEAQ (reference sequence). The CDR3 runs 16 residues. The V segment lost 1 base and the J segment 6 bases; nucleotides outside the gene matches: 8. CDR3 residues: CASSLEITGTSDTQYF. CDR3 in DNA: TGTGCCAGCAGCTTAGAAATTACCGGGACTAGCGATACGCAGTATTTT.

This chain uses TRBV4-3 with TRBJ1-1; D is possibly TRBD1 (6 bases). CDR3 length: 16 amino acids. Looked up from germline, CDR1 is LGHNA and CDR2 is YSLEER. V was shortened by 0 bases and J by 5 bases, with 16 bases between the two germline ends. In DNA form, the CDR3 reads TGCGCCAGCAGCCAAGAAGCTGGGGGCGGGGGGACTGAAGCTTTCTTT. Protein sequence: CASSQEAGGGGTEAFF.